This TCR beta chain was sequenced in a study of shared clonotypes between healthy human individuals. V lost 1 base to trimming and J lost 7 bases, with 5 bases between them. CDR3 length: 12 residues. CDR1 and CDR2 (germline): SEHNR, FQNEAQ (reference sequence). Sequencing used immunoSEQ multiplex PCR; TCRdb keeps in-frame clones, though not all of them. The sample has approximately 2,200,000 clones; approximately 94% are singletons. This clone was counted a few times. This specimen includes other DNA sequences encoding the same CDR3. CD45RO negativity and positive selection for CCR7 defined naive CD8 cells, a population that excluded terminally differentiated effector memory CD45RA+ cells. Donors were healthy HIV-negative adults without recently reported acute infections or vaccinations.

This receptor was identified in a man between 18 and 35 years old in good health. Some clones in this sample may be carry-over from other donors' samples. This chain connects TRBV7-9 to TRBJ2-1, with D maybe TRBD2 (5 bases). Sequenced input: naive CD8+ T cells from PBMCs. The CDR3 nucleotides are TGTGCCAGCAGCTTAGAGCGGAATGAGCAGTTCTTC. Residues: CASSLERNEQFF.